The 15 T cell receptor beta chains below come from one sample, sequenced in a study of T cell repertoires in cytomegalovirus infection. MiXCR, applied by TCRdb to the reads, yields one record per CDR3 protein. This table has 150,000 to 200,000 distinct CDR3 sequences, under 30% appearing once. The sequenced sample consisted of PBMCs. Every receptor here comes from a human donor in good health (CMV status not recorded). Some clones in this sample may be carry-over from other donors' samples.

The chain links TRBV29-1 to TRBJ1-1, with a weak D call TRBD1 (5 bases). Germline V CDR1 and CDR2: SQVTM, ANQGSEA. The CDR3 is made up of 13 amino acids. Trimming took off 6 bases at V and 3 bases at J, with 14 bases between the two ends. The CDR3 DNA follows: TGCAGCGTGGAGGGGAAACGAGACACTGAAGCTTTCTTT. Encoded protein: CSVEGKRDTEAFF.

The chain links TRBV7-8 to TRBJ2-7; 7 bases agree with TRBD1. The trim removed 5 bases at V and 3 bases at J, leaving 7 bases unmatched. CDR3 length: 14 residues. CDR1 SGHVS and CDR2 FQNEAQ come from the germline V gene. The CDR3 region has the DNA TGTGCCAGCAGCAGACCGGGACAGCTCTACGAGCAGTACTTC. Its translation: CASSRPGQLYEQYF.

This clonotype was seen a handful of times. The V call is TRBV7-2, the J call TRBJ2-7, with 9 bases matching TRBD2. In germline, CDR1 is SGHTA, CDR2 FQGNSA. V trimming: 8 bases; J trimming: 2 bases; junction bases outside the gene matches: 7. The length of the CDR3 is 14 residues. DNA for the CDR3: TGTGCCAGCCGCCGGCGGGGGGGGGCCTACGAGCAGTACTTC. As protein: CASRRRGGAYEQYF.

The J gene is TRBJ2-7, the V gene TRBV18; 8 bases fit TRBD1. The V gene end was trimmed by 3 bases and the J gene end by 1 base; junction bases not matched to a gene: 11. The CDR3 is 17 residues long. Germline loops: CDR1 KGHSH, CDR2 LQKENI. This CDR3 is CASSPVYRDRLSYEQYF. The CDR3 nucleotides are TGTGCCAGCTCACCTGTATACCGGGACAGGCTGTCCTACGAGCAGTACTTC.

This clonotype was seen more than once but under ten times. The J gene is TRBJ1-1, the V gene TRBV6-2 or TRBV6-3, with D unresolved. The V end was cut by 0 bases, the J end by 4 bases, with 9 bases between. Germline CDR1 is MNHEY and CDR2 is SVGEGT. The CDR3 is 14 amino acids. The CDR3 protein is CASSYSRGATEAFF. CDR3 sequence (DNA): TGTGCCAGCAGTTACTCCAGAGGAGCCACTGAAGCTTTCTTT.

There are a few counts of this clonotype. The CDR3, as DNA: TGTGCCAGCAGATCAACAGGGCTGGACACAGATACGCAGTATTTT. Its translation: CASRSTGLDTDTQYF. V gene TRBV7-3 combines with J gene TRBJ2-3, with D tentatively TRBD1 (6 bases). The CDR3 contains 15 residues. Germline CDR1 SGHTA, CDR2 FQGTGA. V was trimmed by 6 bases and J by 2 bases, leaving 15 bases between them. Complete variable domain (other parts from reference TRBV7-3 and TRBJ2-3): GAGVSQTPSNKVTEKGKYVELRCDPISGHTALYWYRQSLGQGPEFLIYFQGTGAADDSGLPNDRFFAVRPEGSVSTLKIQRTERGDSAVYLCASRSTGLDTDTQYFGPGTRLTVL.

At least ten counts were recorded for this clonotype. The CDR3 nucleotides read TGTGCCAGCAGCTTAGCGTGGGACAGGTCCTACGAGCAGTACTTC. Amino acid sequence: CASSLAWDRSYEQYF. The chain has TRBV7-2 and TRBJ2-7; 8 positions agree with TRBD1. The germline V gene has CDR1 SGHTA and CDR2 FQGNSA. After removal of 0 bases from V and 1 base from J, the junction contained 2 bases not matched to a gene. The CDR3 totals 15 residues.

This clonotype was observed a handful of times. The chain combines TRBV20-1 with TRBJ1-5, with D perhaps TRBD1 (6 bases). V lost 6 bases to trimming and J lost 7 bases, with 22 bases between them. Germline values: CDR1 DFQATT, CDR2 SNEGSKA (reference sequence). There are 15 residues in the CDR3. The CDR3 coding sequence is TGCAGTGCCCGGGCTCAGGGGACACAGAGGCAGCCCCAGCATTTT. The encoded protein is CSARAQGTQRQPQHF.

This rearrangement joins TRBV14 to TRBJ2-2, with D perhaps being TRBD1 or TRBD2 (6 bases each). The germline V gene encodes CDR1 SGHDN and CDR2 FVKESK. This CDR3 has 16 amino acids. V was cut by 8 bases and J by 0 bases, with 16 bases left in between. DNA of the CDR3: TGTGCCAGCGCCTATCGGGGGCCCGCGAACACCGGGGAGCTGTTTTTT. Encoded protein: CASAYRGPANTGELFF.

The V call is TRBV4-1, the J call TRBJ2-5, with no clear D. V was pared by 0 bases and J by 5 bases, with 10 bases between. CDR3 length: 14 amino acids. Germline V gives CDR1 MGHRA, CDR2 YSYEKL. In DNA, the CDR3 is TGCGCCAGCAGCCAAGATCAGGCTGGGGAGACCCAGTACTTC. Translated, it gives CASSQDQAGETQYF.

V is TRBV2 and J is TRBJ2-3; the match to TRBD2 covers 10 bases. This CDR3 is 18 amino acids long. Trimming at V came to 1 base and at J to 2 bases, leaving 9 bases not matched to a gene. The V gene's germline CDR1 is SNHLY and CDR2 FYNNEI. The CDR3 sequence is CASSEEGVSGGFTDTQYF. CDR3 nucleotides: TGTGCCAGCAGTGAAGAAGGGGTTAGCGGGGGGTTCACAGATACGCAGTATTTT.

This clonotype was picked up a small number of times. The chain joins TRBV10-2 to TRBJ1-2; no clear D gene. CDR1 is WSHSY and CDR2 is SAAADI in the germline V gene. There are 14 residues in the CDR3. V dropped 0 bases and J dropped 2 bases, with 7 bases sitting between them. The CDR3 coding sequence is TGCGCCAGCAGTGAGTCGACGGAAAACTATGGCTACACCTTC. Translation: CASSESTENYGYTF.

The rearrangement joins TRBV6-2 or TRBV6-3 to TRBJ2-3; 8 positions agree with TRBD2. Trimming took 5 bases from V and 2 from J; bases not matched to a gene: 9. CDR3 length: 16 residues. The germline V gene has CDR1 MNHEY and CDR2 SVGEGT. CDR3 in amino acids: CASSRASGSLTDTQYF. The CDR3 DNA sequence: TGTGCCAGCAGTAGGGCTAGCGGGTCTCTCACAGATACGCAGTATTTT.

The chain couples TRBV7-2 to TRBJ2-7; TRBD1 matches at 10 bases. The trim removed 2 bases at V and 7 bases at J, leaving 5 bases unmatched. The CDR3 runs to 14 residues. Germline CDR1 SGHTA, CDR2 FQGNSA. CDR3 protein: CASSLWGQGWEQYF. In DNA, the CDR3 is TGTGCCAGCAGCTTATGGGGACAGGGGTGGGAGCAGTACTTC. The full variable domain, rest sourced from reference TRBV7-2 and TRBJ2-7, is GAGVSQSPSNKVTEKGKDVELRCDPISGHTALYWYRQSLGQGLEFLIYFQGNSAPDKSGLPSDRFSAERTGGSVSTLTIQRTQQEDSAVYLCASSLWGQGWEQYFGPGTRLTVT.

As concerns this clonotype: A clone one base away is much larger, so this may be a read error. V and J are TRBV7-2 and TRBJ2-7; D may be TRBD1 (6 bases). Germline loops: CDR1 SGHTA, CDR2 FQGNSA. The CDR3 covers 12 residues. This CDR3 is CASSRTVYELYF. The CDR3 nucleotides are TGTGCCAGCAGCCGGACAGTTTACGAGCTGTACTTC.